This T cell receptor beta chain is from a study of T-cell memory formation after mild COVID-19. Study observations and caveats: A subset of responding clones appeared in pre-infection memory, suggesting cross-reactive memory joined. CM and EM subsets held most contracting CD4+ clones; EMRA held CD8+ ones.

V was shortened by 0 bases and J by 6 bases, with 17 bases between the two germline ends. Germline CDR1 is SGHVS and CDR2 is FQNEAQ. CDR3 length: 16 residues. TCRalpha and TCRbeta libraries used 5'RACE with constant-segment primers and UMIs. TCRdb analysed the 5' RACE reads with MiXCR anew, one entry per CDR3 protein. The sample has roughly 350,000 distinct CDR3 sequences, 21% seen once. As regards this clonotype: Its antigen is not known.

The chain combines TRBV7-8 with TRBJ1-1, with D possibly TRBD1 on 5 matching bases. Sequencing was carried out using PBMCs or a T cell subset sorted from them (not recorded which). This receptor was obtained from an adult woman who had mild COVID-19 (a few samples of this study predate the infection). Cell type and time point are not known. CDR3 sequence reads: CASSLAYGGLYAEAFF. The CDR3 nucleotides read TGTGCCAGCAGCTTAGCGTACGGGGGTCTCTACGCTGAAGCTTTCTTT.